The 18 T cell receptor beta chains below come from one sample, sequenced in a study of cytomegalovirus exposure and HLA in healthy donors. The primer mix had 60 Vbeta and 13 Jbeta primers. The assay was immunoSEQ multiplex PCR, and TCRdb's table has in-frame clones only and misses some. The top ten hold about 2.5% of the sample, which has 100,000 to 150,000 clones, around three quarters seen once. Sequences were obtained from PBMCs. The source of these receptors is a man younger than 45 in good health and CMV-seronegative.

J is TRBJ2-1 and V is TRBV11-3; TRBD2 agrees at 10 bases. Per germline, CDR1 SGHNT and CDR2 YENEEA. The CDR3 is 17 amino acids. V trimming: 0 bases; J trimming: 3 bases; junction bases outside the gene matches: 5. CDR3 nucleotides: TGTGCCAGCAGCTTAGATTCGGGACTAGCGAGCTACAATGAGCAGTTCTTC. Amino acid sequence: CASSLDSGLASYNEQFF.

V usage is TRBV5-1 and J usage is TRBJ2-4; possible D gene TRBD2, 7 bases. Germline CDR1 SGHRS, CDR2 YFSETQ. This CDR3 spans 14 amino acids. Trimming left V 4 bases short and J 1 base short, with 9 bases between. CDR3 protein: CASSRGGAKNIQYF. The CDR3 nucleotides read TGCGCCAGCAGCAGGGGGGGTGCCAAAAACATTCAGTACTTC.

This chain connects TRBV4-1 to TRBJ2-1; TRBD2 matches at 8 bases. J lost 7 bases, V lost 0 bases, and 14 bases had no gene match. Per germline, CDR1 MGHRA and CDR2 YSYEKL. The CDR3 is 18 residues long. This CDR3 reads CASSQDTLPGGPGNEQFF. CDR3 bases: TGCGCCAGCAGCCAAGATACTCTCCCGGGAGGGCCGGGGAATGAGCAGTTCTTC.

The V call is TRBV15, the J call TRBJ2-7; 7 bases line up with TRBD2. This CDR3 has 16 residues. Trimming cost V 0 bases and J 6 bases; bases outside gene matches: 11. Germline CDR1 LNHNV, CDR2 YYDKDF (reference sequence). CDR3 nucleotide sequence: TGTGCCACCAGCAGAGAGGGGAGGGACGGTCAAGCCGAGCAGTACTTC. It specifies CATSREGRDGQAEQYF.

The chain recombines TRBV28 with TRBJ1-4; perhaps TRBD1 as D (6 bases). Trimming cost V 3 bases and J 4 bases, with 27 bases left between them. CDR1 and CDR2 (germline): MDHEN, SYDVKM. This CDR3 is built from 20 residues. This CDR3 reads CASSFISGQPHGKNNEKLFF. CDR3 nucleotide sequence: TGTGCCAGCAGTTTCATTTCCGGACAGCCTCACGGAAAGAATAATGAAAAACTGTTTTTT. Filled out from reference TRBV28 and TRBJ1-4, the complete variable domain reads DVKVTQSSRYLVKRTGEKVFLECVQDMDHENMFWYRQDPGLGLRLIYFSYDVKMKEKGDIPEGYSVSREKKERFSLILESASTNQTSMYLCASSFISGQPHGKNNEKLFFGSGTQLSVL.

V usage is TRBV7-2 and J usage is TRBJ2-5; the D gene is possibly TRBD2 (7 bases). Looked up from germline, CDR1 is SGHTA and CDR2 is FQGNSA. Between the trimmed V and J ends, which lost 4 bases and 5 bases, there was a span of 14 bases. This CDR3 has 14 amino acids. Here the CDR3 reads CASSSGGGSETQYF. CDR3 sequence (DNA): TGTGCCAGCAGCTCGGGGGGCGGGAGTGAGACCCAGTACTTC.

V gene TRBV5-8 combines with J gene TRBJ2-5; D is ambiguous. Trimming cost V 0 bases and J 5 bases, with 11 bases left between them. The V gene's germline CDR1 is SGHTS and CDR2 YDEGEE. The CDR3 loop spans 14 amino acids. CDR3 sequence reads: CASSLGGARETQYF. The DNA for the CDR3 is TGTGCCAGCAGCTTGGGCGGCGCCCGTGAGACCCAGTACTTC.

The chain is built from TRBV19 and TRBJ2-7; 7 bases align to TRBD1. CDR3 length: 11 residues. V lost 9 bases and J lost 2; bases outside the gene matches: 1. Looked up from germline, CDR1 is LNHDA and CDR2 is SQIVND (reference sequence). CDR3 protein: CASGQAYEQYF. CDR3 bases: TGTGCCAGCGGACAGGCCTACGAGCAGTACTTC. The variable domain in full, completed from reference TRBV19 and TRBJ2-7, reads DGGITQSPKYLFRKEGQNVTLSCEQNLNHDAMYWYRQDPGQGLRLIYYSQIVNDFQKGDIAEGYSVSREKKESFPLTVTSAQKNPTAFYLCASGQAYEQYFGPGTRLTVT.

V is TRBV2 and J is TRBJ2-1; perhaps TRBD2 as D (6 bases). CDR1 SNHLY and CDR2 FYNNEI come from the germline V gene. The CDR3 length is 14 residues. V was clipped by 7 bases and J by 4 bases, with 14 bases between them. This CDR3 is CASIWGDSYNEQFF. Written as DNA, the CDR3 is TGTGCCAGCATATGGGGGGACTCATACAATGAGCAGTTCTTC.

The gene calls are TRBV28 and TRBJ1-2; no firm D call. This CDR3 has 13 residues. V was pared by 3 bases and J by 5 bases, with 10 bases between. The germline gives CDR1 MDHEN, CDR2 SYDVKM. In DNA form, the CDR3 reads TGTGCCAGCAGTTTCGACACCCTTTATGGCTACACCTTC. Protein sequence: CASSFDTLYGYTF.

This clone was recorded only once. The chain has TRBV13 and TRBJ2-1; 7 bases are a match to TRBD2. The CDR3 spans 18 residues. Germline V lookup: CDR1 PRHDT, CDR2 FYEKMQ (reference sequence). Germline trimming cut 2 bases from V and 0 bases from J; bases unmatched to any gene: 10. The CDR3 sequence: CASSLWGSSGSSYNEQFF. The CDR3 DNA reads TGTGCCAGCAGCTTATGGGGTTCTAGCGGCAGCTCCTACAATGAGCAGTTCTTC.

The table lists this clone with a count of one. The V call is TRBV29-1, the J call TRBJ2-7; TRBD2 matches 7 bases. Looked up from germline, CDR1 is SQVTM and CDR2 is ANQGSEA. V was clipped by 5 bases and J by 2 bases; unmatched bases: 6. This CDR3 has 13 residues. The CDR3 DNA follows: TGCAGCGTTCGAACTAGCGTAACCTACGAGCAGTACTTC. Protein sequence: CSVRTSVTYEQYF.

V is TRBV30 and J is TRBJ1-4; weak D call: TRBD1 (5 bases). The CDR3 is 14 amino acids. Trimming removed 2 bases at V and 7 bases at J, with 14 bases between. CDR1 is GTSNPN, CDR2 SVGIG, per germline (reference sequence). The CDR3 loop is CAWSRGLGFEKLFF. In DNA form, the CDR3 reads TGTGCCTGGAGTCGGGGACTCGGCTTTGAAAAACTGTTTTTT.

This sequence joins TRBV9 and TRBJ2-7; 11 positions agree with TRBD2. CDR3 length: 17 residues. Germline-derived CDR1 and CDR2 are SGDLS and YYNGEE. V trimming: 4 bases; J trimming: 0 bases; junction bases outside the gene matches: 9. DNA of the CDR3: TGTGCCAGCAGCCACGGGACTAGCGGACCAAGCTCCTACGAGCAGTACTTC. The encoded protein is CASSHGTSGPSSYEQYF. The entire variable domain, with the rest obtained from reference TRBV9 and TRBJ2-7, is as follows: DSGVTQTPKHLITATGQRVTLRCSPRSGDLSVYWYQQSLDQGLQFLIQYYNGEERAKGNILERFSAQQFPDLHSELNLSSLELGDSALYFCASSHGTSGPSSYEQYFGPGTRLTVT.

V is TRBV5-6 and J is TRBJ2-2; perhaps TRBD1 as D (5 bases). V shed 0 bases and J shed 9 bases, with 15 bases lying between them. Germline CDR1 and CDR2: SGHDT and YYEEEE. CDR3 size: 15 residues. CDR3 nucleotide sequence: TGTGCCAGCAGCTTGGGACAGTTACACAGATGGGAGCTGTTTTTT. It codes for CASSLGQLHRWELFF. The full variable domain, rest sourced from reference TRBV5-6 and TRBJ2-2, is DAGVTQSPTHLIKTRGQQVTLRCSPKSGHDTVSWYQQALGQGPQFIFQYYEEEERQRGNFPDRFSGHQFPNYSSELNVNALLLGDSALYLCASSLGQLHRWELFFGEGSRLTVL.

The chain has TRBV28 and TRBJ2-2; tentative D call: TRBD1 (6 bases). This CDR3 comprises 14 residues. V was pared by 7 bases and J by 7 bases, with 16 bases between. Germline V CDR1 and CDR2: MDHEN, SYDVKM. The DNA for the CDR3 is TGTGCCAGCACCGAAGGGGGAAAGGGCGGGGAGCTGTTTTTT. It specifies CASTEGGKGGELFF.

The chain is built from TRBV30 and TRBJ1-2; D possibly corresponds to TRBD1 (5 bases). The germline V and J ends were trimmed by 2 bases and 7 bases, with 11 bases remaining between them. CDR1 is GTSNPN and CDR2 is SVGIG in the germline V gene (reference sequence). This CDR3 region has 12 residues. The CDR3 DNA sequence: TGTGCCTGGAGTACCGGGGGAAGTGGCTACACCTTC. Residues: CAWSTGGSGYTF.

This clone was picked up a small number of times. CDR3 DNA sequence: TGCGCCAGCAGCCAAGTTAATCAGGGCACAAACACTGAAGCTTTCTTT. This encodes CASSQVNQGTNTEAFF. V is TRBV4-3 and J is TRBJ1-1; D might be TRBD1 (5 bases). Germline V gene lookup returns CDR1 LGHNA and CDR2 YSLEER. There are 16 residues in the CDR3. Deletions cut 1 base from V and 2 bases from J, with 14 bases between.